Included here is one T cell receptor beta chain sequence, with context. Its specificity is unknown. The CDR3 is 17 residues long. The germline gives CDR1 SGHNT, CDR2 YYREEE (reference sequence). V was pared by 1 base and J by 2 bases, with 4 bases of the junction left unmatched. This sample is part of a study of cytomegalovirus exposure and HLA in healthy donors. Notes on the study in general: About 90% or about 30% of the time was how often most TCR beta V segments were productive, according to an earlier analysis. Some segments of the V type, notably TRBV6-2 and TRBV6-3, were excluded as indistinguishable. Other equally common chains were less clonally expanded than HLA-associated TCR beta chains, a later analysis showed. In vitro confirmation showed three CMV-associated chains to be CMV antigen specific.

13 Jbeta primers and 60 Vbeta primers were used for the PCR. Sequenced by immunoSEQ multiplex PCR; TCRdb stores in-frame clones only, minus some. The data contain about 130,000 clones, less than 80% of them singletons. The sequenced sample was PBMCs. This receptor was identified in a man in his forties in good health and CMV-seropositive. The V gene is TRBV5-4, the J gene TRBJ1-5; 12 bases map to TRBD1. The CDR3 is CASSLSGQGAGNQPQHF. CDR3 DNA sequence: TGTGCCAGCAGCTTGTCGGGACAGGGGGCTGGCAATCAGCCCCAGCATTTT.